This TCR beta chain was recovered during a study of T cell responses to AZD1222 COVID-19 vaccine. About this clone: Its antigen is unknown.

Germline-derived CDR1 and CDR2 are SGHTA and FQGTGA. The CDR3 consists of 15 residues. The V gene lost 5 bases and the J gene lost 3 bases, with 16 bases spanning the gap. Overall study findings and caveats: Dominant CD4 TCR responses targeted spike regions 160-218 and 743-854. The study found Spike-specific TCR breadth and depth rose after two AZD1222 doses.

Here immunoSEQ multiplex PCR was the method, and the copy in TCRdb shows in-frame clones only, minus some. The sample comprises 95,000 to 150,000 clones, more than 80% of which are singletons, and 3.5% to 5.5% rests with the top ten. Recipients boosted at about 4 weeks or about 12 weeks are pooled. This specimen consisted of peripheral blood, obtained 28 days after the second AZD1222 dose. The genes are TRBV7-3 and TRBJ1-2, with a possible D match to TRBD1 (6 bases). This clonotype originated in an adult who received the AZD1222 COVID-19 vaccine. CDR3: CASSLGGAGDYGYTF. The CDR3 DNA is TGTGCCAGCAGCCTCGGTGGCGCAGGGGACTATGGCTACACCTTC.